Reported below is one T cell receptor beta chain. This clone was seen a handful of times. Its specific antigen is unknown. It has no much larger one-base neighbor in the sample; base qualities were not kept. The immunoSEQ Assay, a bias-controlled multiplex PCR, was used to amplify TCRbeta CDR3 regions from genomic DNA. As for the original processing: The number of nucleated cells in each sample was estimated from the amplification of reference gene primers within the assay. To quantify the absolute abundance of each unique TCRbeta CDR3 rearrangement, sequence reads were collapsed and filtered. For each sample, productive Simpson clonality was calculated by taking the square root of Simpson's diversity index across productive rearrangements. TCRdb provides this immuneACCESS table in a form limited to in-frame rearrangements. Some clones are lacking; in checked studies, under half of them reflect an unresolved V gene, and why the rest are absent is not known. D and trimming come from the DNA, and the V and J calls and clone size come from that table. The sample contains 85,000 to 120,000 clones, about nine tenths of them found a single time. Around 5% of the sample belongs to the ten largest clones.

These data belong to a study of blood T cell repertoires in COVID-19 (TCRdb year 2020). Regarding the complete study: Samples covering the acute and convalescent phases of COVID-19 were provided by collaborators in the United States, Italy and Spain. The prospective study material was composed of cDNA or gDNA derived from T cells, B-cell-depleted T cells, or PBMCs. Subjects who had been exposed to COVID-19, were actively infected with it, or had recovered from it provided the deeply sampled blood TCRbeta repertoires that made up the dataset. A freely available public database, intended as a resource for researchers studying the immune response to SARS-CoV-2, is where the repertoires were released. Samples came from the ongoing ImmuneRACE study (first 160 participants) plus 1,254 subjects from 6 global collaborators. Nearly every sample came with metadata listing a de-identified subject ID, COVID-19 status, age in years and sex. Where available, HLA class I and class II types were obtained from metadata supplied by the sample provider rather than from assay-based typing.

General findings and caveats noted by the study authors: How much clinical and demographic metadata was included differed by source and by participant, and the metadata was provided uncurated.

One collaborating source in Seattle enrolled patients while the patients were actively infected and followed the patients over time throughout the course of disease. Each collaborating institution followed its own protocols to collect whole blood in K2EDTA tubes. For TCRbeta analysis, collaborator samples were shipped as frozen whole blood, as isolated PBMCs, or as DNA extracted from either sample type. Reading the germline V gene (reference sequence) gives CDR1 SEHNR and CDR2 FQNEAQ. The CDR3 goes from the cysteine to the phenylalanine over 16 residues. The DNA shown is the 48-base CDR3, in frame from base 1. The V end gives up 5 bases and the J end 0 bases, leaving 6 bases in the junction not matched to a gene.

This clonotype was obtained from a woman between 50 and 59 years old with COVID-19, enrolled during active disease. The sequencing sample was made of peripheral blood. The V gene is TRBV7-9 and the J gene is TRBJ1-3, and TRBD1 aligns with 8 junction nucleotides. The CDR3 corresponds to CASSQLTGGSGNTIYF. The DNA reads as follows: TGTGCCAGCAGCCAACTAACAGGGGGCTCTGGAAACACCATATATTTT. The entire variable domain, with the stretches around the CDR3 drawn from the reference TRBV7-9 and TRBJ1-3 proteins, is DTGVSQNPRHKITKRGQNVTFRCDPISEHNRLYWYRQTLGQGPEFLTYFQNEAQLEKSRLLSDRFSAERPKGSFSTLEIQRTEQGDSAMYLCASSQLTGGSGNTIYFGEGSWLTVV.